The clone carrying this T cell receptor (beta chain) was counted only a few times. As yet, its antigen is unknown. The sample is drawn from a study of sequential checkpoint blockade in melanoma. Study-wide results and limits: Rising tumor T-cell fraction and clonality meant about 30 times likelier benefit.

CDR3 length equals 13 residues. Germline lookup yields CDR1 KGHSH and CDR2 LQKENI. V was trimmed by 1 base and J by 6 bases, leaving 9 bases between them. Libraries were prepared by immunoSEQ multiplex PCR; TCRdb keeps only in-frame clonotypes and omits some of them. Of approximately 5,100 clones listed, around a third were seen once; the top ten hold 11%. Treatment indicated: randomized to nivolumab then ipilimumab (arm A) or the reverse (arm B). The sequence came from a human donor with melanoma. The source was tumor tissue (inferred from file names), collected from a patient given nivolumab and ipilimumab in sequence. The genes are TRBV18 and TRBJ1-1; D ambiguous. The CDR3 DNA sequence: TGTGCCAGCTCACCACAGGGTTTGTCTGAAGCTTTCTTT. Translation: CASSPQGLSEAFF.